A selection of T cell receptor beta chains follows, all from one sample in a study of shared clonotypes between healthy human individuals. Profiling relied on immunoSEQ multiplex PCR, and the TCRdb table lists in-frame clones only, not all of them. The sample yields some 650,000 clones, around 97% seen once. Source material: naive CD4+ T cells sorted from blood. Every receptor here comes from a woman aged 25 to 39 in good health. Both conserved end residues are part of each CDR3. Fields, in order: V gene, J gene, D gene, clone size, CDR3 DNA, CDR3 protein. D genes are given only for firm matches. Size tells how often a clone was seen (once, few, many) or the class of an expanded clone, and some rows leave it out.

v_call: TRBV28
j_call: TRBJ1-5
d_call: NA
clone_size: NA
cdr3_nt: TGTGCCAGCAGTTTAGCCGGGACGGGAGCATCTCAGCCCCAGCATTTT
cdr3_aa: CASSLAGTGASQPQHF

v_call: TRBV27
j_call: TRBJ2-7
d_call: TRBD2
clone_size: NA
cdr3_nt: TGTGCCAGCAGTTTTCGCGGGAGCTCCTACGAGCAGTACTTC
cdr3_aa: CASSFRGSSYEQYF

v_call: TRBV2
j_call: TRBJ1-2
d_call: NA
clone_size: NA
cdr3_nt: TGTGCCAGCAGTGGGGACAAAAACTATGGCTACACCTTC
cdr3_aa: CASSGDKNYGYTF

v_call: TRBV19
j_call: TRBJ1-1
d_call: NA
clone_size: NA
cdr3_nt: TGTGCCAGTAGTAATGGGGCCAAGGGTGACACTGAAGCTTTCTTT
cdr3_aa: CASSNGAKGDTEAFF

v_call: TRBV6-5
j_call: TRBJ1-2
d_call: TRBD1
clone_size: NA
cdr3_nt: TGTGCCAGCAGTCCGTTAGACAGGGTCGGCTACACCTTC
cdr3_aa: CASSPLDRVGYTF

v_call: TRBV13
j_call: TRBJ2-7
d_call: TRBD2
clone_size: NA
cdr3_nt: TGTGCCAGCAGCAGGACTAGCGGTTCCTACGAGCAGTACTTC
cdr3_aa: CASSRTSGSYEQYF

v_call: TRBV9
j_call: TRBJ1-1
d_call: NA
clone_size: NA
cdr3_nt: TGTGCCAGCAGCGTAGAAATGAACACTGAAGCTTTCTTT
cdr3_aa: CASSVEMNTEAFF

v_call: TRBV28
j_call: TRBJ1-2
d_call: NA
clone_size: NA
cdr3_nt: TGTGCCAGCAGTTTTTTTGTCCGTCTCAACTATGGCTACACCTTC
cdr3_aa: CASSFFVRLNYGYTF

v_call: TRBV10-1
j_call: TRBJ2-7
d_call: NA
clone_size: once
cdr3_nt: TGCGCCAGCAGTGCAGGATCCTCGGAGCAGTACTTC
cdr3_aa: CASSAGSSEQYF

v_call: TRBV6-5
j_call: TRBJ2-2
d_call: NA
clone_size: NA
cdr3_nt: TGTGCCAGCAGTTACCCCGGGACCGGGGAGCTGTTTTTT
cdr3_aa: CASSYPGTGELFF

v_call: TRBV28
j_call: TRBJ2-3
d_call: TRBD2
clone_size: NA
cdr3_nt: TGTGCCAGCAGTGCGGGACTAGCGGCAACAGATACGCAGTATTTT
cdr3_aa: CASSAGLAATDTQYF

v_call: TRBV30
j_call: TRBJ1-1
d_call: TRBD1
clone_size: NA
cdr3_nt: TGTGCCTGGTGTTGGGACAGCGACACTGAAGCTTTCTTT
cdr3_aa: CAWCWDSDTEAFF

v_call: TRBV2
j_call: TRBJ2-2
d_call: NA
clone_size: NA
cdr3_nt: TGTGCCAGCCGAACTCAGCCCGCATCCGGGGAGCTGTTTTTT
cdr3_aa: CASRTQPASGELFF

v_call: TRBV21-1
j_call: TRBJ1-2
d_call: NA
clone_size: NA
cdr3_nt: TGTGCCAGCAGCAAAAGGAGGGGGACAGACTATGGCTACACCTTC
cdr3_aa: CASSKRRGTDYGYTF

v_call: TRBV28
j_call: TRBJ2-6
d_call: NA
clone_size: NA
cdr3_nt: TGTGCCAGCAGTAAAACAGGTCCCTCTGGGGCCAACGTCCTGACTTTC
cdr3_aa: CASSKTGPSGANVLTF

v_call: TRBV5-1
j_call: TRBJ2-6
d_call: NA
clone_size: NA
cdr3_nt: TGCGCCAGCAGCTTGGCGCTGGGCACCGGGGCCAACGTCCTGACTTTC
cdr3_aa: CASSLALGTGANVLTF

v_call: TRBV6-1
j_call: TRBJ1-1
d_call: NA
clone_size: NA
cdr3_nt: TGTGCCAGCAGTGAAGGTCGGATTGAAGCTTTCTTT
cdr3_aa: CASSEGRIEAFF

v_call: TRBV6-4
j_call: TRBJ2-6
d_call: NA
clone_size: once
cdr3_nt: TGTGCCAGCGGGTTGGTGATGGGGAACGGCCCCTCTGGGGCCAACGTCCTGACTTTC
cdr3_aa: CASGLVMGNGPSGANVLTF

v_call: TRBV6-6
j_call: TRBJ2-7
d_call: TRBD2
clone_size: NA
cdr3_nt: TGTGCCAGCAGTTACAGGCTAGCGGGAGGCTCCTACGAGCAGTACTTC
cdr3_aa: CASSYRLAGGSYEQYF

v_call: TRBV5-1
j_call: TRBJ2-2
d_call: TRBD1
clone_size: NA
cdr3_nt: TGCGCCAGCAGCCAGGGACAGGGAGGGGCCGGGGAGCTGTTTTTT
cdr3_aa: CASSQGQGGAGELFF

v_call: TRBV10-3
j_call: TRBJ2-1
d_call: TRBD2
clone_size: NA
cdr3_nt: TGTGCCATCAGCAATCCAGCGGGAGGGCCGGATGAGCAGTTCTTC
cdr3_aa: CAISNPAGGPDEQFF

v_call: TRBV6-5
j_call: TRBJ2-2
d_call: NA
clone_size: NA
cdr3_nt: TGTGCCAGCAGTTCTCCACAGAAAACCGGGGAGCTGTTTTTT
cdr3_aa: CASSSPQKTGELFF

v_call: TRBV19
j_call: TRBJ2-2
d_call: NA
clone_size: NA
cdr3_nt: TGTGCCAGTAGTATCACAGGGCTGGAACGGGAGCTGTTTTTT
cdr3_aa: CASSITGLERELFF

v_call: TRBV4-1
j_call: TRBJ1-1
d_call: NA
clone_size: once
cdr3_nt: TGCGCCAGCAGGAAGGGGGTCCAGTCGGGGAACACTGAAGCTTTCTTT
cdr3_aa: CASRKGVQSGNTEAFF

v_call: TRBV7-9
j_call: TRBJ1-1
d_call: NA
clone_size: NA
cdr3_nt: TGTGCCAGCAGCTTAAACAGACTCACTGAAGCTTTCTTT
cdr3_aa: CASSLNRLTEAFF

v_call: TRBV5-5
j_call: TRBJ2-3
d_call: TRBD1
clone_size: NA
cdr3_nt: TGTGCCAGCAGCCAGGACAGGGGTTACACAGATACGCAGTATTTT
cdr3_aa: CASSQDRGYTDTQYF

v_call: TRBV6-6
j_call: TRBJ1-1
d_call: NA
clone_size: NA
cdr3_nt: TGTGCCAGCAGATCAGGGTGGAACACTGAAGCTTTCTTT
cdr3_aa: CASRSGWNTEAFF

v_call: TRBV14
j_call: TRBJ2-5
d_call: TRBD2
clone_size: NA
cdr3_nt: TGTGCCAGAGGGACTAGCGGGAGCGGGTTTAATGGGGAGACCCAGTACTTC
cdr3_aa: CARGTSGSGFNGETQYF

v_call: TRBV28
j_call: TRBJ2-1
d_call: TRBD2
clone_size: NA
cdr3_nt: TGTGCCAGCAGTGAACCTAGCGGGAGAGGGTATGAGCAGTTCTTC
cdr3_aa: CASSEPSGRGYEQFF

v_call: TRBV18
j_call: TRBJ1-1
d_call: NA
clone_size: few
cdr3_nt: TGTGCCAGCTCACCTAAGGTGAACACTGAAGCTTTCTTT
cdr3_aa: CASSPKVNTEAFF

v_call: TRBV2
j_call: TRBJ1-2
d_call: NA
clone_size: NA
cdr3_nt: TGTGCCAGCAGTGTTTCGGGGGTAGGTGGCTACACCTTC
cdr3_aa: CASSVSGVGGYTF

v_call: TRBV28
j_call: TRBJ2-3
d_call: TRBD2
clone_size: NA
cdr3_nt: TGTGCCAGCAGCCAACGCGGAACTAGCGGGGCTAGCACAGATACGCAGTATTTT
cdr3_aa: CASSQRGTSGASTDTQYF

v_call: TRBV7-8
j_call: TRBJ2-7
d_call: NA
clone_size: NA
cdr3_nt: TGTGCCAGCAGCCCCAGGGAACAGAGGCCTAGTGAGCAGTACTTC
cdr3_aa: CASSPREQRPSEQYF

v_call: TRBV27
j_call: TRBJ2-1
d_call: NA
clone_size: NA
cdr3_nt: TGTGCCAGCAGTCTCGTCGGGCTCTTCTACAATGAGCAGTTCTTC
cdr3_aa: CASSLVGLFYNEQFF

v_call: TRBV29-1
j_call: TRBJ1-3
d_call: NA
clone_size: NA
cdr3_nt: TGCAGCGTTGGGGCAGGCATTTCGAGCTCTGGAAACACCATATATTTT
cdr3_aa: CSVGAGISSSGNTIYF

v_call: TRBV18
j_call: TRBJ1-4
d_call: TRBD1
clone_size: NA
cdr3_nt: TGTGCCAGCTCACCCAGGGACAGGGAAAAACTGTTTTTT
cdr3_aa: CASSPRDREKLFF

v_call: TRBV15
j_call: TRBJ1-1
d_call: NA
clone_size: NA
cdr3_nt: TGTGCCACCAGCAGAGGAGGACTGAACACTGAAGCTTTCTTT
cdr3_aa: CATSRGGLNTEAFF

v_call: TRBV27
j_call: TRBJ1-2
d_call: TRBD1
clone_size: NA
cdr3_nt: TGTGCCAGCATCCCACGGACAGGCGGAGGCTACACCTTC
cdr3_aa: CASIPRTGGGYTF

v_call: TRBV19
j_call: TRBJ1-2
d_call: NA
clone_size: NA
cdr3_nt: TGTGCCAGTAGCCCCCACGTCGGGGAAAACTATGGCTACACCTTC
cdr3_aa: CASSPHVGENYGYTF